This T cell receptor beta chain comes out of a study of blood T cell repertoires in COVID-19. Across the whole study: Samples representing acute and convalescent COVID-19 were sourced from the United States, Italy and Spain. PBMCs, B-cell-depleted T cells, or T cells were the source of the cDNA or gDNA that made up the material.

Authors' data handling: Reference gene primer amplification in the assay estimated nucleated cell counts. Sequenced by immunoSEQ multiplex PCR; TCRdb stores in-frame clones only, minus some. The V and J calls and clone size are taken from that table; D and trimming were inferred from the DNA. The sample has 220,000 or so clones; about 79% are singletons. The participants were between about 18 and 90 years old and came from 20 to 30 US areas. This clone has only one observation. This receptor was identified in a woman aged 40 to 49 with acute COVID-19. The sample comprised PBMCs or T cells enriched from blood (not recorded which).

The CDR3 spells CASSLGGTSGNTGELFF. In DNA form, the CDR3 reads TGTGCCAGCAGCTTAGGAGGGACTAGCGGGAACACCGGGGAGCTGTTTTTT. This sequence joins TRBV7-6 and TRBJ2-2; 11 positions agree with TRBD2. Germline assignment: CDR1 SGHVS and CDR2 FNYEAQ. V shed 1 base and J 1 base; nucleotides not matched to a gene: 2. The CDR3 is made up of 17 amino acids.